This T cell receptor (beta chain) comes out of a study of blood T cell repertoires in COVID-19. Study-wide background: Donors in the United States, Italy and Spain gave samples during acute or convalescent COVID-19. T cells, B-cell-depleted T cells, or PBMCs provided the cDNA or gDNA that served as material.

CDR3 length equals 14 residues. CDR1 and CDR2 from the germline V gene are LGHDT and YNNKEL (reference sequence). The V end lost 1 base, the J end lost 3 bases, and 10 bases lay between the germline ends. Study processing details: Estimates of nucleated cell counts were drawn from the amplification of reference gene primers. Repertoires were generated with immunoSEQ multiplex PCR, while TCRdb's copy carries only in-frame clones and drops some. That table gives V, J and clone size, and the DNA gave D and trimming. The sample includes around 19,000 clones, 70% to 90% of them seen just once. The sample consisted of peripheral blood. The chain carries TRBV3-1 (or the pseudogene TRBV3-2) and TRBJ2-7, with a tentative D call TRBD1 (5 bases). This receptor was identified in a human donor in a cohort sampled during active COVID-19. For the CDR3, the DNA is TGTGCCAGCAGCCAAGGGGGCCCAGGCTACGAGCAGTACTTC. It encodes CASSQGGPGYEQYF.